This entry lists 25 T cell receptor beta chains sequenced from one sample in a study of vaccination and CD4 T cells after COVID-19 (dated by TCRdb to the early 2020s). Explained via the paper, the treatment or condition label denotes: approximately 10-day PBMC culture with coronavirus spike peptide pools or control peptides (ViraFEST assay). These receptors' targets are unknown. The library came from PCR. The sample was run on an Illumina iSeq 100. DNA from cultured CD4+ T cells underwent TCR sequencing with the Oncomine TCR Beta short-read assay at the Johns Hopkins FTIC core. TCRdb's own reprocessing of the public reads used fastp at Q25 and MiXCR and kept productive beta chains. Records with the same CDR3 protein are collapsed into one entry carrying the most frequent genes and DNA. For this sample the table gives roughly 17,000 distinct CDR3 sequences, of which 30% to 45% were detected only once. The ten largest clones capture over 10% of the sample.

Sequencing input: CD4+ T cells from blood, cultured in vitro. These TCRs come from a human donor who had recovered from COVID-19.

V gene TRBV18 combines with J gene TRBJ1-1; the D is unclear. Germline V lookup: CDR1 KGHSH, CDR2 LQKENI. CDR3 length: 12 amino acids. Trimming shortened V by 6 bases and J by 5 bases, and 10 bases separated the two germline ends. The CDR3 reads CASSERRTEAFF. The CDR3 DNA follows: TGTGCCAGCTCCGAACGACGGACTGAAGCTTTCTTT.

The rearrangement joins TRBV20-1 to TRBJ2-7; TRBD2 aligns across 8 bases. The CDR3 has 14 residues. In germline, CDR1 is DFQATT, CDR2 SNEGSKA (reference sequence). Trimming removed 3 bases from V and 3 bases from J; junction bases left unmatched: 7. CDR3 sequence (DNA): TGCAGTGCTAGGAGAGCGGGAGTATTCTACGAGCAGTACTTC. As protein: CSARRAGVFYEQYF.

The chain is built from TRBV11-2 and TRBJ2-5; TRBD2 aligns across 7 bases. CDR1 and CDR2 (germline): SGHAT, FQNNGV. V was pared by 5 bases and J by 2 bases, with 5 bases of the junction left unmatched. This CDR3 spans 14 amino acids. The CDR3 loop reads CASSIGTNQETQYF. The CDR3 bases are TGTGCCAGCAGCATTGGGACTAATCAAGAGACCCAGTACTTC.

The chain joins TRBV7-8 to TRBJ2-3; D possibly corresponds to TRBD2 (6 bases). Per the germline V gene, CDR1 is SGHVS and CDR2 is FQNEAQ. This CDR3 has 13 residues. Between the trimmed V and J ends, which lost 10 bases and 3 bases, there was a span of 14 bases. CDR3 protein: CATVEGSTDTQYF. The CDR3 bases are TGTGCCACGGTGGAGGGGAGTACAGATACGCAGTATTTT. Looking up the rest from reference TRBV7-8 and TRBJ2-3 gives the full variable domain: GAGVSQSPRYKVAKRGQDVALRCDPISGHVSLFWYQQALGQGPEFLTYFQNEAQLDKSGLPSDRFFAERPEGSVSTLKIQRTQQEDSAVYLCATVEGSTDTQYFGPGTRLTVL.

This rearrangement joins TRBV6-5 to TRBJ2-2; tentative D call: TRBD2 (6 bases). The ends were cut back, 2 bases at V and 5 bases at J, with 21 bases in the middle. The CDR3 runs 18 residues. The V gene's germline CDR1 is MNHEY and CDR2 SVGAGI. In DNA form, the CDR3 reads TGTGCCAGCAGTTACCACCCCAGTCCGGGAGTAAAAACCGGGGAGCTGTTTTTT. Translated, it gives CASSYHPSPGVKTGELFF.

The CDR3 DNA is TGTGCCAGCTCACCCGGACTAGCAGGAGCCACAGATACGCAGTATTTT. This gives the protein CASSPGLAGATDTQYF. The chain uses TRBV18 and TRBJ2-3, with TRBD2 matching over 8 bases. Germline CDR1 reads KGHSH; CDR2 reads LQKENI. With 3 bases clipped from V and 2 bases from J, the junction kept 7 bases outside the gene matches. The CDR3 spans 16 residues.

This chain links TRBV6-1 with TRBJ1-6; D possibly corresponds to TRBD1 (6 bases). Germline V gene data show CDR1 as MNHNS and CDR2 as SASEGT. The CDR3 is made up of 19 amino acids. The ends were cut back, 1 base at V and 9 bases at J, with 25 bases in the middle. DNA for the CDR3: TGTGCCAGCAGTGAAGGGGACCCCGGGACAAGGATTCTCCTTTCACCCCTCCACTTT. Residues: CASSEGDPGTRILLSPLHF.

Only a few counts were recorded for this clonotype. V and J are TRBV11-1 and TRBJ2-5; 11 positions match TRBD2. The CDR3 is made up of 15 amino acids. Germline V gene data show CDR1 as SGHAT and CDR2 as FQDESV (reference sequence). With V trimmed by 4 bases and J by 5 bases, 6 bases remained unmatched. The CDR3 bases are TGTGCCAGCAGCTCGCCCACTAGCGGGAGTGAGACCCAGTACTTC. As protein: CASSSPTSGSETQYF.

In regard to this clonotype: A far larger clone is one nucleotide away, so this likely arose from a read error. This chain links TRBV13 with TRBJ2-3; 8 positions match TRBD2. The germline gives CDR1 PRHDT, CDR2 FYEKMQ (reference sequence). The CDR3 totals 16 residues. After removal of 5 bases from V and 1 base from J, the junction contained 8 bases not matched to a gene. As DNA, the CDR3 is TGTGCCAGCAGCCGGGGGATGACTAGCGGCACAGATACGCAGTATTTT. Protein sequence: CASSRGMTSGTDTQYF.

This clonotype was counted a few times. The chain links TRBV6-1 to TRBJ2-3; D tentatively fits TRBD1 or TRBD2 (5 bases each). The CDR3 has 15 amino acids. The ends were cut back, 5 bases at V and 4 bases at J, with 16 bases in the middle. CDR1 and CDR2 (germline): MNHNS, SASEGT. The CDR3 reads CASSPRDGGADTQYF. The CDR3 bases are TGTGCCAGCAGTCCTAGGGACGGTGGAGCAGATACGCAGTATTTT.

On this clonotype itself: A read error may account for a junction end that differs from germline. The CDR3 loop reads CAWSVRQQGTPLF. CDR3 nucleotide sequence: TGTGCCTGGAGTGTAAGGCAGCAGGGGACCCCCTTATTC. This chain uses TRBV30 with TRBJ2-1, with D maybe TRBD1 (6 bases). This CDR3 is built from 13 residues. Germline assignment: CDR1 GTSNPN and CDR2 SVGIG (reference sequence).

The genes are TRBV9 and TRBJ1-1, with a possible D match to TRBD1 (6 bases). The germline CDR1 and CDR2 sequences are SGDLS and YYNGEE. The germline V and J ends were trimmed by 3 bases and 0 bases, with 12 bases remaining between them. CDR3 length: 15 amino acids. CDR3 coding DNA: TGTGCCAGCAGCGCAATACAGGGCCTGAACACTGAAGCTTTCTTT. Translating it yields CASSAIQGLNTEAFF.

The V gene is TRBV12-3 or TRBV12-4, the J gene TRBJ2-5; TRBD1 matches at 7 bases. The CDR3 has 13 amino acids. Unmatched junction bases numbered 4, after V lost 7 bases and J lost 2 bases. DNA for the CDR3: TGTGCCAGCAACCGGGACAGTCAAGAGACCCAGTACTTC. Translating gives CASNRDSQETQYF.

The V gene is TRBV10-3, the J gene TRBJ2-7; perhaps TRBD1 as D (5 bases). The ends were cut back, 11 bases at V and 4 bases at J, with 21 bases in the middle. The CDR3 has 14 amino acids. The germline V gene encodes CDR1 ENHRY and CDR2 SYGVKD. Here the CDR3 DNA reads TGTGCCCACAACTCAGGGATCAAACCTTACGAGCAGTACTTC. This encodes CAHNSGIKPYEQYF.

The V and J genes are TRBV6-1 and TRBJ2-5, with D perhaps matching TRBD1 (6 bases). CDR1 is MNHNS and CDR2 is SASEGT in the germline V gene. CDR3 length: 13 residues. Trimming cost V 10 bases and J 5 bases, with 17 bases left between them. CDR3 protein: CATLVQGWETQYF. As DNA, the CDR3 is TGTGCCACCCTGGTACAGGGTTGGGAGACCCAGTACTTC.

The chain is built from TRBV5-4 and TRBJ1-2; D gene unclear. CDR3 length equals 14 residues. V was cut by 2 bases and J by 3 bases, with 11 bases left in between. CDR1 is SGHNT and CDR2 is YYREEE in the germline V gene (reference sequence). CDR3 sequence (DNA): TGTGCCAGCAGCTTACAGCGTACTGACTATGGCTACACCTTC. Its translation is CASSLQRTDYGYTF.

V is TRBV5-6 and J is TRBJ2-4; D unclear. Germline CDR1 and CDR2: SGHDT and YYEEEE. The CDR3 is 14 amino acids. Trimming removed 4 bases from V and 1 base from J, with 9 bases in between. In DNA, the CDR3 is TGTGCCAGCAGCACCTCAGGTGCCAAAAACATTCAGTACTTC. Protein product: CASSTSGAKNIQYF.

There are a few counts of this clonotype. The gene calls are TRBV28 and TRBJ1-6, with 8 bases matching TRBD1. The CDR3 length is 16 residues. Germline V gene sequence: CDR1 MDHEN, CDR2 SYDVKM. V lost 5 bases and J lost 6; bases outside the gene matches: 9. The CDR3 DNA sequence: TGTGCCAGCAGTGTACTTCAGGGGGCGGGTAATTCACCCCTCCACTTT. Translated, it gives CASSVLQGAGNSPLHF.

This chain connects TRBV4-3 to TRBJ1-6, with 7 bases that match TRBD1. Germline trimming cut 1 base from V and 3 bases from J; bases unmatched to any gene: 3. The CDR3 loop spans 16 amino acids. The germline V gene encodes CDR1 LGHNA and CDR2 YSLEER. CDR3 bases: TGCGCCAGCAGCCAAGCAGGGACAGTCTATAATTCACCCCTCCACTTT. Translating gives CASSQAGTVYNSPLHF.

The chain joins TRBV7-8 to TRBJ2-3, with D perhaps TRBD1 or TRBD2 (6 bases each). The CDR3 consists of 15 residues. The V end was cut by 8 bases, the J end by 2 bases, with 17 bases between. Germline lookup yields CDR1 SGHVS and CDR2 FQNEAQ. The DNA of the CDR3 is TGTGCCAGCCGCCGGGGGCGACTTTACACAGATACGCAGTATTTT. This codes for CASRRGRLYTDTQYF.

The chain couples TRBV30 to TRBJ2-5, with TRBD2 identical over 7 bases. CDR3 size: 12 residues. V was pared by 2 bases and J by 5 bases, with 2 bases of the junction left unmatched. Germline CDR1 GTSNPN, CDR2 SVGIG (reference sequence). CDR3 sequence (DNA): TGTGCCTGGAGTCGGGGGGAGGAGACCCAGTACTTC. It specifies CAWSRGEETQYF. Full variable domain (remainder filled in from reference TRBV30 and TRBJ2-5): SQTIHQWPATLVQPVGSPLSLECTVEGTSNPNLYWYRQAAGRGLQLLFYSVGIGQISSEVPQNLSASRPQDRQFILSSKKLLLSDSGFYLCAWSRGEETQYFGPGTRLLVL.

This clonotype was seen more than once but under ten times. The chain combines TRBV5-4 with TRBJ2-5, with D possibly TRBD1 on 5 matching bases. Trimming left V 2 bases short and J 2 bases short, with 13 bases between. The CDR3 has 15 amino acids. Germline CDR1 and CDR2: SGHNT and YYREEE (reference sequence). The CDR3 bases are TGTGCCAGCAGCTTTGGAGACAGATCACAAGAGACCCAGTACTTC. It yields the protein CASSFGDRSQETQYF.

The CDR3 loop is CASRTAGGGGTQYF. CDR3 in DNA: TGTGCCAGCAGAACTGCTGGGGGAGGGGGGACCCAGTACTTC. This chain joins TRBV12-3 or TRBV12-4 and TRBJ2-5; tentatively, D is TRBD2 (7 bases). V gave up 6 bases and J gave up 7 bases, with 18 bases separating them. The CDR3 length is 14 residues.

A few counts support this clonotype. This chain joins TRBV2 and TRBJ2-1; 9 bases line up with TRBD2. V lost 6 bases, J lost 6 bases, and 3 bases stayed unmatched. Germline V gene lookup returns CDR1 SNHLY and CDR2 FYNNEI. The CDR3 contains 13 residues. The CDR3 protein is CASRATSGNEQFF. As DNA, the CDR3 is TGTGCCAGCAGGGCGACTAGCGGCAATGAGCAGTTCTTC.

This clonotype is medium-sized by share. The V call is TRBV4-1, the J call TRBJ2-1; TRBD2 might be the D (7 bases). Trimming removed 4 bases from V and 2 bases from J, with 21 bases in between. Germline CDR1 reads MGHRA; CDR2 reads YSYEKL. The CDR3 has 18 amino acids. The CDR3 DNA follows: TGCGCCAGCAGCCGCAGAGCGGAGGGGGGGCGAACCTACAATGAGCAGTTCTTC. Its translation: CASSRRAEGGRTYNEQFF.